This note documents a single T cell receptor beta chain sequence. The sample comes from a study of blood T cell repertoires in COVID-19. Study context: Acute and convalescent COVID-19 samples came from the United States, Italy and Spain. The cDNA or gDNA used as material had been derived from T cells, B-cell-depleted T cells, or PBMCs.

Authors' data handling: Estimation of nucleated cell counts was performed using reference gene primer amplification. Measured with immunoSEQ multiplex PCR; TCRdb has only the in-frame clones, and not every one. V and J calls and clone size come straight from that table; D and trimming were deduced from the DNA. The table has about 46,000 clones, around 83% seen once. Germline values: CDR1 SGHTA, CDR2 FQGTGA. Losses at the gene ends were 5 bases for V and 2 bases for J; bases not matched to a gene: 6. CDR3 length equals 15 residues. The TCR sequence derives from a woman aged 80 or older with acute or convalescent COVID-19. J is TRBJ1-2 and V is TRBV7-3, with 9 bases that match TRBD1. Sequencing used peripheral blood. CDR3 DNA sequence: TGTGCCAGCAGCCCTGGGACAGGGCCCAACTATGGCTACACCTTC. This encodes CASSPGTGPNYGYTF.